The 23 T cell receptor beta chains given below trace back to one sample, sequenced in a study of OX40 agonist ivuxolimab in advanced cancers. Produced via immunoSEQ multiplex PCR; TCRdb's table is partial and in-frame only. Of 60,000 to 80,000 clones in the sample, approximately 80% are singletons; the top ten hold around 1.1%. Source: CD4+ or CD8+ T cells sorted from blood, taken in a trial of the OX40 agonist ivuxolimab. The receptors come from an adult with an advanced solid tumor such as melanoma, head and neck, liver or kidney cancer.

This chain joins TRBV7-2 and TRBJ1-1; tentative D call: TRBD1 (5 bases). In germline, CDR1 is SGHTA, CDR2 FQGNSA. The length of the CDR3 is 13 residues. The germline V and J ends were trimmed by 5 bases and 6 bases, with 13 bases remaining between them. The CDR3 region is CASSASGIPEAFF. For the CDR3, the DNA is TGTGCCAGCAGCGCCTCAGGGATCCCTGAAGCTTTCTTT.

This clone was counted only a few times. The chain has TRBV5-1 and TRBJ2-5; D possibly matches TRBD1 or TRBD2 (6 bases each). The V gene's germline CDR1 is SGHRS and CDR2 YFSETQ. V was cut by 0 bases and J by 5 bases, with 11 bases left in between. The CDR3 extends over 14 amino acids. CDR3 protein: CASSLGGARETQYF. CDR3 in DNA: TGCGCCAGCAGCTTGGGGGGGGCCAGGGAGACCCAGTACTTC.

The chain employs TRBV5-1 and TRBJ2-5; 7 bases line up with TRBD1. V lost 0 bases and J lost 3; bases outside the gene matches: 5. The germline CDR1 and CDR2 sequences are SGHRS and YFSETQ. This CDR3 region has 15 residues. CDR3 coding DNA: TGCGCCAGCAGCTTGGGAATCGACAGGGAAGAGACCCAGTACTTC. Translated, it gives CASSLGIDREETQYF.

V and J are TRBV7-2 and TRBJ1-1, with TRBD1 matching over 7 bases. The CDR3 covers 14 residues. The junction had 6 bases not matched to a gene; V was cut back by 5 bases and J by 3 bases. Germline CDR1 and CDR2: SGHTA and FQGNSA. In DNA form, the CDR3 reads TGTGCCAGCAGCCCGTATACAGGGGACACTGAAGCTTTCTTT. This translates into CASSPYTGDTEAFF.

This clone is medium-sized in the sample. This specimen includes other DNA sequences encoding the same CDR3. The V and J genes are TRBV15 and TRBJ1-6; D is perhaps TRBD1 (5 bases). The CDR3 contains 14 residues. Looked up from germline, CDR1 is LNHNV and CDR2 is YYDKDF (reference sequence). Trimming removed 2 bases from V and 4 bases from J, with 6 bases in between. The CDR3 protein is CATSRQGYNSPLHF. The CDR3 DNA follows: TGTGCCACCAGCAGACAGGGTTATAATTCACCCCTCCACTTT.

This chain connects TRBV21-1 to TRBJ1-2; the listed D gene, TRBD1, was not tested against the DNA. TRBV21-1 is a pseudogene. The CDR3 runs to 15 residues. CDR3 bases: TGTGCCGCCGGAGGGGGCGCAGAAAGTGACTATGGCTACACCTTC. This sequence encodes CAAGGGAESDYGYTF.

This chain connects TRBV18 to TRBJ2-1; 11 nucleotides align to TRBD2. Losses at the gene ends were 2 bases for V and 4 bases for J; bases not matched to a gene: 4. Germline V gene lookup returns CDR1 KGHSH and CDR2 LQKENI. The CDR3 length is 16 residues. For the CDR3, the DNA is TGTGCCAGCTCACCAACGACTAGCGGGGAGTACAATGAGCAGTTCTTC. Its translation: CASSPTTSGEYNEQFF.

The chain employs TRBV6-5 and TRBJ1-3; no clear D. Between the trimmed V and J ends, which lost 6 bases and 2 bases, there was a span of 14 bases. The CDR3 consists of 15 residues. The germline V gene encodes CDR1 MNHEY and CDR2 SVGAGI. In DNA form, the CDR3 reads TGTGCCAGCAGCTCTCAGGTTCCCCCTGGAAACACCATATATTTT. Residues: CASSSQVPPGNTIYF.

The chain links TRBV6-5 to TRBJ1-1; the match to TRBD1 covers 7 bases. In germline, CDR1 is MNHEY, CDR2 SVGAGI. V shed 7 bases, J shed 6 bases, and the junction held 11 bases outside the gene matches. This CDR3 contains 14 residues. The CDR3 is CASNIPGQYPEAFF. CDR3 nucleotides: TGTGCCAGCAATATTCCGGGACAGTATCCTGAAGCTTTCTTT.

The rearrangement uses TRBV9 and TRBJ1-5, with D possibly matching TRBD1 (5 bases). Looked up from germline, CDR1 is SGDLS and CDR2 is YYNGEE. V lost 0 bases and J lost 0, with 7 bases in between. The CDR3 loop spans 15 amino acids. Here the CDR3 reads CASSVGGYSNQPQHF. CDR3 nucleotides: TGTGCCAGCAGCGTAGGGGGCTATAGCAATCAGCCCCAGCATTTT.

CDR3 DNA sequence: TGTGCCAGCAAACAGGGAGTCGTCTACGAGCAGTACTTC. Amino acids: CASKQGVVYEQYF. This chain links TRBV6-5 with TRBJ2-7; D is perhaps TRBD1 (6 bases). CDR3 length equals 13 residues. CDR1 is MNHEY and CDR2 is SVGAGI in the germline V gene. Trimming removed 7 bases from V and 3 bases from J, with 13 bases in between.

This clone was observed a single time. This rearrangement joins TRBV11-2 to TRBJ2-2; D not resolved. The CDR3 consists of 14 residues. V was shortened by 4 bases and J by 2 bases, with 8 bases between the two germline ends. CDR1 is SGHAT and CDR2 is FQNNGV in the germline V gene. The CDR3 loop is CASSSWRNTGELFF. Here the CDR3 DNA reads TGTGCCAGCAGCTCCTGGAGAAACACCGGGGAGCTGTTTTTT. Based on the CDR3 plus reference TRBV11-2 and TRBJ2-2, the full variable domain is EAGVAQSPRYKIIEKRQSVAFWCNPISGHATLYWYQQILGQGPKLLIQFQNNGVVDDSQLPKDRFSAERLKGVDSTLKIQPAKLEDSAVYLCASSSWRNTGELFFGEGSRLTVL.

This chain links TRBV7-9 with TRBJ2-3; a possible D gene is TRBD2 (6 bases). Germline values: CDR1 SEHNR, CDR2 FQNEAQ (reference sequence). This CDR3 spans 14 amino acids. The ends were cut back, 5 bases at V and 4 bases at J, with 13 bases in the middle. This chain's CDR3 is CASSHNSGADTQYF. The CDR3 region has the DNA TGTGCCAGCAGCCATAATAGCGGCGCAGATACGCAGTATTTT.

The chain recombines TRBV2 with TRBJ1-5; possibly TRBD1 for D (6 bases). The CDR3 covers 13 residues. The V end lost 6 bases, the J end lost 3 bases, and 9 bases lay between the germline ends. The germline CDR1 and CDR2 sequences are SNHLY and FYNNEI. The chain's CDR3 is CASRRDNNQPQHF. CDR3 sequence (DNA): TGTGCCAGCAGACGGGACAACAATCAGCCCCAGCATTTT. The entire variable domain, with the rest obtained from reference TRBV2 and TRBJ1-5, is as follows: EPEVTQTPSHQVTQMGQEVILRCVPISNHLYFYWYRQILGQKVEFLVSFYNNEISEKSEIFDDQFSVERPDGSNFTLKIRSTKLEDSAMYFCASRRDNNQPQHFGDGTRLSIL.

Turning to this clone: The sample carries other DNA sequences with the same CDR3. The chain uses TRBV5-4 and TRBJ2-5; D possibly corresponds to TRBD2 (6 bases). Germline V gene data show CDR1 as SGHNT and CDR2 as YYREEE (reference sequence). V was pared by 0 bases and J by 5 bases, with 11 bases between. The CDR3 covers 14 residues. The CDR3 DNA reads TGTGCCAGCAGCTTGGCGGGGGTCGGGGAGACCCAGTACTTC. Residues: CASSLAGVGETQYF.

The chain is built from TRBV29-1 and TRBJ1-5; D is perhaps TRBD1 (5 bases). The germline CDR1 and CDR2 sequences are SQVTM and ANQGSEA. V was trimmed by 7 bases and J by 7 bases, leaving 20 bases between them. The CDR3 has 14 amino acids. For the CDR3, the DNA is TGCAGCGCTGCGGCAGGGACCCGCGGACAGCCCCAGCATTTT. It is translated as CSAAAGTRGQPQHF.

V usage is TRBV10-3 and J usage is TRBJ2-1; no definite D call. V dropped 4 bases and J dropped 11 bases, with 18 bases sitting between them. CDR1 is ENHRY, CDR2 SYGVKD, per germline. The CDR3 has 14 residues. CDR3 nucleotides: TGTGCCATCAGTGGGACCGAAATGGGGAATAAGCAGTTCTTC. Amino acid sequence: CAISGTEMGNKQFF.

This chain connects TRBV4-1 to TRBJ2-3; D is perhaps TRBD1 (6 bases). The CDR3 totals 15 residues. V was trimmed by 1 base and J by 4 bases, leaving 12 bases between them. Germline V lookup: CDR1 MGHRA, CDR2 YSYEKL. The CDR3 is CASSQAEAGADTQYF. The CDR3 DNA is TGCGCCAGCAGCCAAGCTGAGGCAGGGGCAGATACGCAGTATTTT.

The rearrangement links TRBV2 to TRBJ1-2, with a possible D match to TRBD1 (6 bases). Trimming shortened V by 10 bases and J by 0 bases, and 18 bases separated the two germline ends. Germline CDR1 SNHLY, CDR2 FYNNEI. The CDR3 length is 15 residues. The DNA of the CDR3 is TGTGCCACCACCGAGGGGGGTCATTCTAACTATGGCTACACCTTC. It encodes CATTEGGHSNYGYTF.

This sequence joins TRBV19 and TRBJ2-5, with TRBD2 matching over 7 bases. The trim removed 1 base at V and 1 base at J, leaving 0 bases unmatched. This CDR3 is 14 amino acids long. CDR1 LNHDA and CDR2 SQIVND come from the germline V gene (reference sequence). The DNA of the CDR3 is TGTGCCAGTAGTATAGCGGGGGGCCAAGAGACCCAGTACTTC. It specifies CASSIAGGQETQYF.

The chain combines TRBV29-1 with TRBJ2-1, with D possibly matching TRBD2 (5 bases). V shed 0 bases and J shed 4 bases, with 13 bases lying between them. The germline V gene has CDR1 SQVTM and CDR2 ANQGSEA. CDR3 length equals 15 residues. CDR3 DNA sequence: TGCAGCGTTGAAGATCGGCTAGCTAGGTACAATGAGCAGTTCTTC. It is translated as CSVEDRLARYNEQFF.

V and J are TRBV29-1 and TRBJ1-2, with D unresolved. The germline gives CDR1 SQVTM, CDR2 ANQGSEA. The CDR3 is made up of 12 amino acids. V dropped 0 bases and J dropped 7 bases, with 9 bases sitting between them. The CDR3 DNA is TGCAGCGTTGAAGATCTCAGTTCTGGCTACACCTTC. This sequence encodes CSVEDLSSGYTF. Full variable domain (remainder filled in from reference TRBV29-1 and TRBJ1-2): SAVISQKPSRDICQRGTSLTIQCQVDSQVTMMFWYRQQPGQSLTLIATANQGSEATYESGFVIDKFPISRPNLTFSTLTVSNMSPEDSSIYLCSVEDLSSGYTFGSGTRLTVV.

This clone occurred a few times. The CDR3 nucleotides read TGTGCCAGCAGTAAACAGGGAAGTTTAGAAGCTTTCTTT. Protein sequence: CASSKQGSLEAFF. V usage is TRBV6-5 and J usage is TRBJ1-1, with D possibly matching TRBD1 (6 bases). The CDR3 extends over 13 amino acids. Germline V gene sequence: CDR1 MNHEY, CDR2 SVGAGI. Trimming removed 5 bases from V and 8 bases from J, with 15 bases in between.